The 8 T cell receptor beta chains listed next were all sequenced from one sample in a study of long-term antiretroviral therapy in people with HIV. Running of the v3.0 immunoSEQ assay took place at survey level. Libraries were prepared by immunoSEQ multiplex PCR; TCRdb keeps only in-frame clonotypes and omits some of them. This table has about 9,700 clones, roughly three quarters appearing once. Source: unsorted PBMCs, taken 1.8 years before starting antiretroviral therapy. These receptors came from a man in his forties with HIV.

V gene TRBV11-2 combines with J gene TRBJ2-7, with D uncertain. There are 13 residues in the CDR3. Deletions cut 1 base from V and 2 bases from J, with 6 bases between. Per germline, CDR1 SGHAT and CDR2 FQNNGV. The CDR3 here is CASSLGSPYEQYF. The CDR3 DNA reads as TGTGCCAGCAGCTTAGGGTCGCCCTACGAGCAGTACTTC.

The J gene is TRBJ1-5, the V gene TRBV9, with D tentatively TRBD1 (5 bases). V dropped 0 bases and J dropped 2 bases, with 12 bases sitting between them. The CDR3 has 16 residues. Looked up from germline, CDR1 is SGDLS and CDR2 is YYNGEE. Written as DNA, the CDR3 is TGTGCCAGCAGCGTAGGGGGGACCGGAGGCAATCAGCCCCAGCATTTT. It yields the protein CASSVGGTGGNQPQHF.

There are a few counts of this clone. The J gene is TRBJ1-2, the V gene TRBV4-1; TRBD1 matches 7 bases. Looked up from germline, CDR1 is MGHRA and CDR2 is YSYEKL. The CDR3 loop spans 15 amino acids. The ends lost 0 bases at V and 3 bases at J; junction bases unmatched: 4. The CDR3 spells CASSQDKGGYYGYTF. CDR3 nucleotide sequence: TGCGCCAGCAGCCAAGATAAAGGGGGCTACTATGGCTACACCTTC.

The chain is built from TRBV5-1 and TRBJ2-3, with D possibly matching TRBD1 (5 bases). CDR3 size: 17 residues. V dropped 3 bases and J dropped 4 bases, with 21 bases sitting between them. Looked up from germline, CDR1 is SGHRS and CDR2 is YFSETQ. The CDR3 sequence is CASSSRGQGTVPDTQYF. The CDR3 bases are TGCGCCAGCAGCTCCCGAGGTCAGGGAACCGTCCCAGATACGCAGTATTTT.

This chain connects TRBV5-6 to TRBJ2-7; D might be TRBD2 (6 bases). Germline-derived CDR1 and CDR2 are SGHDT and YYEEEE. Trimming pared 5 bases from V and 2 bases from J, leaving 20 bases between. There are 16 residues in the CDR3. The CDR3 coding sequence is TGTGCCAGCAGGCCCTGGAGGGATTCGCGCACCTACGAGCAGTACTTC. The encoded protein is CASRPWRDSRTYEQYF.

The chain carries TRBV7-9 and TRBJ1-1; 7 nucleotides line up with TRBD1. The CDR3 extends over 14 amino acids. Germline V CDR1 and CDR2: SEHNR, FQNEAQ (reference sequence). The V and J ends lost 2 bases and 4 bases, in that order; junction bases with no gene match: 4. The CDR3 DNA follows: TGTGCCAGCAGCTTAAGAGAGGGGGCCACTGAAGCTTTCTTT. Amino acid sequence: CASSLREGATEAFF.

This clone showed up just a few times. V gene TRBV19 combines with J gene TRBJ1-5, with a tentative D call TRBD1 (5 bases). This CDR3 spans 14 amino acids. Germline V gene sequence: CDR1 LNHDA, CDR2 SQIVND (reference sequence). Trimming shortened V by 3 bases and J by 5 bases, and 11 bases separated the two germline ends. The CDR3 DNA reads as TGTGCCAGTAGTATCCAAGACAGCTATCAGCCCCAGCATTTT. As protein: CASSIQDSYQPQHF.

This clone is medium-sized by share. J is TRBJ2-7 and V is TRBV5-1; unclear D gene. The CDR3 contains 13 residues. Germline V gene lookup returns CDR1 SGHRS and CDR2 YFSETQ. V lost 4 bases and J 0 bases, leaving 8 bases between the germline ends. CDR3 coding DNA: TGCGCCAGCAGCGCCGCGGCCTCCTACGAGCAGTACTTC. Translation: CASSAAASYEQYF.